This T cell receptor beta chain originates from a study of control samples from healthy donors and cancer patients. TCRdb's table, derived via immunoSEQ multiplex PCR, lists solely in-frame clones and lacks some. The sample includes fewer than 130,000 clones, 70% to 90% of them seen just once. V was pared by 2 bases and J by 4 bases, with 9 bases between. CDR1 and CDR2 (germline): SEHNR, FQNEAQ (reference sequence). The CDR3 length is 14 residues. The TCR was taken from a woman aged 60 to 75 with lung cancer. Sequencing was performed on PBMCs. The genes are TRBV7-9 and TRBJ1-5; D is ambiguous. The CDR3 reads CASSLSGQNQPQHF. DNA for the CDR3: TGTGCCAGCAGCTTATCCGGTCAGAATCAGCCCCAGCATTTT.